The 26 T cell receptor beta chains in this list originate from one sample, sequenced in a study of T cells expressing NK-cell markers. Following a re-call of the 5' RACE reads, TCRdb has one entry per CDR3 protein and lacks DNA. This repertoire comprises approximately 170,000 distinct CDR3 sequences; its ten largest clones make up 20%. The sequencing input was blood T cells: a sorted CD56 or NKG2C T cell subset, CD4+ or CD8+ T cells, or bulk PBMC T cells (not recorded which). Every receptor here comes from a man aged 18-70 years in good health.

This sequence joins TRBV4-1 and TRBJ2-7; absent DNA, TCRdb's TRBD1 call cannot be checked. The CDR3 covers 17 residues. CDR1 and CDR2 (germline): MGHRA, YSYEKL. This CDR3 reads CASSPGTALTRSYEQYF.

The chain recombines TRBV19 with TRBJ2-7. The V gene's germline CDR1 is LNHDA and CDR2 SQIVND (reference sequence). The CDR3 length is 14 residues. The CDR3 protein is CASSIVGSSYEQYF.

J is TRBJ2-7 and V is TRBV23-1. TRBV23-1 is filed as an ORF, its function uncertain. CDR3 length equals 13 residues. This chain's CDR3 is CASSHESSYEQYF.

CDR3 amino acids: CASSLGPYQPQHF. The rearrangement joins TRBV12-3 or TRBV12-4 to TRBJ1-5. CDR3 size: 13 residues.

V is TRBV28 and J is TRBJ1-6; there is no DNA to check the TCRdb D call of TRBD1. The CDR3 has 12 amino acids. Germline lookup yields CDR1 MDHEN and CDR2 SYDVKM. CDR3 loop: CASGGGNSPLHF.

The chain joins TRBV11-1 to TRBJ2-6; the D call from TCRdb, TRBD1, cannot be confirmed without DNA. The CDR3 contains 17 residues. CDR1 is SGHAT and CDR2 is FQDESV in the germline V gene (reference sequence). The CDR3 loop reads CASSPTGVASGANVLTF.

The CDR3 loop reads CASRSLAGGLYEQFF. This sequence joins TRBV7-9 and TRBJ2-1; checking the TCRdb D call of TRBD2 is not possible without DNA. This CDR3 has 15 residues. Germline V gene lookup returns CDR1 SEHNR and CDR2 FQNEAQ (reference sequence).

The J gene is TRBJ1-1, the V gene TRBV5-1; TCRdb selects TRBD1, and the lack of DNA leaves this call unchecked. The CDR3 is 12 residues long. The V gene's germline CDR1 is SGHRS and CDR2 YFSETQ. The CDR3 is CASSGDRVEAFF.

The V call is TRBV12-3 or TRBV12-4, the J call TRBJ1-1. This CDR3 comprises 14 residues. The CDR3 here is CASSFTKRNTEAFF.

The V gene is TRBV11-1, the J gene TRBJ2-7; TCRdb's D call, TRBD2, is unchecked because there is no DNA. The CDR3 loop spans 14 amino acids. Germline CDR1 is SGHAT and CDR2 is FQDESV (reference sequence). This CDR3 reads CASSLFRGSYEQYF.

The chain has TRBV5-6 and TRBJ2-7; TCRdb gives TRBD1 as the D gene, but with no DNA this cannot be confirmed. CDR3 size: 15 residues. The germline CDR1 and CDR2 sequences are SGHDT and YYEEEE. The CDR3 region is CASSGGVRGGLEQYF.

This sequence joins TRBV6-5 and TRBJ2-7; the TCRdb call, TRBD1, lacks DNA for checking. Per the germline V gene, CDR1 is MNHEY and CDR2 is SVGAGI. The CDR3 is 15 residues long. The CDR3 region is CASSWGQEGGYEQYF.

This CDR3 reads CASMGGGWGNEQFF. The chain is built from TRBV19 and TRBJ2-1; TCRdb's D call, TRBD1, is unchecked because there is no DNA. Germline CDR1 is LNHDA and CDR2 is SQIVND (reference sequence). The CDR3 extends over 14 amino acids.

The chain links TRBV5-6 to TRBJ2-5. CDR3 length equals 16 residues. Germline V CDR1 and CDR2: SGHDT, YYEEEE. The CDR3 reads CASSPFYKLGQETQYF.

The chain has TRBV6-5 and TRBJ1-2; TCRdb's D call of TRBD1 is untestable without DNA. Germline loops: CDR1 MNHEY, CDR2 SVGAGI. This CDR3 region has 16 residues. The CDR3 loop reads CASSHTPDRGQLGYTF.

The CDR3 protein is CASRGAGRGSYNEQFF. V and J are TRBV2 and TRBJ2-1; the D call of TRBD1 rests on TCRdb alone, since no DNA is present to check it. Germline CDR1 and CDR2: SNHLY and FYNNEI. The CDR3 has 16 amino acids.

The chain combines TRBV6-2 or TRBV6-3 with TRBJ2-7; TCRdb selects TRBD2, and the lack of DNA leaves this call unchecked. Germline V gene lookup returns CDR1 MNHEY and CDR2 SVGEGT. The CDR3 sequence is 15 residues long. This CDR3 reads CASSAELGTTYEQYF.

The chain links TRBV7-3 to TRBJ2-3; with no DNA, the TCRdb D assignment of TRBD2 cannot be verified. This CDR3 has 13 residues. CDR1 is SGHTA and CDR2 is FQGTGA in the germline V gene. This CDR3 is CASSSLGWGTQYF.

This rearrangement joins TRBV24-1 to TRBJ1-2; the D gene TCRdb calls, TRBD1, cannot be checked with no DNA. The CDR3 totals 13 residues. Per the germline V gene, CDR1 is KGHDR and CDR2 is SFDVKD. This chain's CDR3 is CATSEGTVGGYTF.

The chain has TRBV27 and TRBJ2-4; the D call of TRBD1 rests on TCRdb alone, since no DNA is present to check it. Per the germline V gene, CDR1 is MNHEY and CDR2 is SMNVEV (reference sequence). CDR3 length: 15 amino acids. This chain's CDR3 is CASSSPWGGALIQYF.

This chain joins TRBV7-9 and TRBJ1-2; checking the TCRdb D call of TRBD1 is not possible without DNA. Germline V gives CDR1 SEHNR, CDR2 FQNEAQ (reference sequence). CDR3 length: 12 residues. CDR3 region: CASSLPRGGYTF.

The chain employs TRBV20-1 and TRBJ2-5. Germline lookup yields CDR1 DFQATT and CDR2 SNEGSKA (reference sequence). The CDR3 is made up of 15 amino acids. CDR3 sequence: CSASPGHLLQETQYF.

The chain joins TRBV19 to TRBJ2-3. CDR3 length: 15 amino acids. Germline V gives CDR1 LNHDA, CDR2 SQIVND (reference sequence). CDR3 region: CASSMTSLSTDTQYF.

The chain carries TRBV7-9 and TRBJ2-3; the D gene TCRdb calls, TRBD1, cannot be checked with no DNA. This CDR3 has 14 amino acids. The germline V gene encodes CDR1 SEHNR and CDR2 FQNEAQ (reference sequence). The CDR3: CASRRGGLTDTQYF. The complete variable domain, with remaining parts taken from reference TRBV7-9 and TRBJ2-3, reads DTGVSQNPRHKITKRGQNVTFRCDPISEHNRLYWYRQTLGQGPEFLTYFQNEAQLEKSRLLSDRFSAERPKGSFSTLEIQRTEQGDSAMYLCASRRGGLTDTQYFGPGTRLTVL.

This chain connects TRBV19 to TRBJ2-1. The CDR3 loop spans 12 amino acids. Germline CDR1 LNHDA, CDR2 SQIVND (reference sequence). Here the CDR3 reads CASGYRDLEQFF.

This sequence joins TRBV2 and TRBJ2-7. Germline V gene sequence: CDR1 SNHLY, CDR2 FYNNEI. CDR3 size: 14 residues. This chain's CDR3 is CASTIMTADYEQYF.